This TCR beta chain came from a study of control samples from healthy donors and cancer patients (dated by TCRdb to between 2020 and 2021). The library was generated by the immunoSEQ multiplex PCR assay. TCRdb provides this immuneACCESS table in a form limited to in-frame rearrangements. Some clones are lacking; in checked studies, under half of them reflect an unresolved V gene, and why the rest are absent is not known. Present in this sample are about 150,000 clones, 70% to 90% of which were seen just once. About 1.7% of the sample is held by the ten biggest clonotypes. Spanning cysteine to phenylalanine, the CDR3 consists of 14 amino acids. Just CDR3 DNA is preserved here, 42 bases in frame from base 1. The germline V gene sets CDR1 to SGHVS and CDR2 to FQNEAQ. The V end loses 5 bases and the J end loses 7 bases, and a stretch of 14 bases separates them. A remark on this clone: This receptor's antigen is unknown. Base qualities are missing; no much larger clone stands one base away.

The receptor was isolated from a man aged 18 to 29 in good health. The rearrangement joined TRBV7-8 to TRBJ2-2, with the D segment identity uncertain. The sequenced sample consisted of blood. The CDR3: CASSPTPFNGELFF. The nucleotides are TGTGCCAGCAGCCCTACTCCCTTCAACGGGGAGCTGTTTTTT.